This T cell receptor beta chain was captured by sequencing in a study of CD8+CD57+ T cells in acquired aplastic anemia. Across the whole study: Mean DNA quantity obtained from sorted CD4+ and CD8+ cells was around 3.2 ug.

TCR beta VDJ and CDR3 profiles were obtained from a genomic DNA template. TCRdb re-analysed the reads in MiXCR, keeping a single row per CDR3 protein. This sample has 100,000 to 150,000 distinct CDR3 sequences; around 48% occur once, and the top ten carry about 2.5%. On this clonotype: A junction boundary mismatches the germline segment, possibly from a read error.

Specimen: sorted CD4+, CD8+, or CD8+CD57+ T cells (not recorded which) from PBMCs. This sequence originates from a human donor in good health, serving as a control.

In nucleotides, the CDR3 is TGTGCCAGTACCCAGGGCAGGATCGATGGCTACGCCTTC. This sequence encodes CASTQGRIDGYAF. The chain links TRBV19 to TRBJ1-2; the D gene is possibly TRBD1 (5 bases). The CDR3 has 13 residues. The germline V gene encodes CDR1 LNHDA and CDR2 SQIVND (reference sequence). Full variable domain (outside the CDR3, taken from reference TRBV19 and TRBJ1-2): DGGITQSPKYLFRKEGQNVTLSCEQNLNHDAMYWYRQDPGQGLRLIYYSQIVNDFQKGDIAEGYSVSREKKESFPLTVTSAQKNPTAFYLCASTQGRIDGYAFGSGTRLTVV.